These T cell receptor beta chains were read from a single sample in a study of beta chain features in type 1 diabetes. Assay used: immunoSEQ multiplex PCR; TCRdb lists only in-frame clones, some missing. The sample shows 150,000 or so clones, 8% to 8.5% of them seen only once. The sample consisted of central memory CD4+ T cells from blood. These receptors all stem from a woman between 18 and 30 years old with type 1 diabetes. Each CDR3 is given with its conserved first and last residue. D genes are given only for firm matches. Not every row has a clone size; where given, it reads once, few, many or a size class.

j_gene,abundance,d_gene,v_gene,CDR3aa,CDR3nt
TRBJ1-6,few,NA,TRBV7-2,CASSLGSTPSPLHF,TGTGCCAGCAGCTTAGGCAGTACCCCTTCACCCCTCCACTTT
TRBJ2-5,many,TRBD2,TRBV29-1,CSVCLAGGETQYF,TGCAGCGTTTGTCTAGCGGGAGGAGAGACCCAGTACTTC
TRBJ1-5,few,TRBD1,TRBV5-1,CASSPQGARNQPQHF,TGCGCCAGCAGCCCTCAGGGGGCGCGGAATCAGCCCCAGCATTTT
TRBJ2-1,many,NA,TRBV28,CASSSSTGQFF,TGTGCCAGCAGTTCCTCAACCGGGCAGTTCTTC
TRBJ2-1,few,NA,TRBV4-1,CASSQDGLKGGEQFF,TGCGCCAGCAGCCAAGATGGCCTCAAGGGGGGGGAGCAGTTCTTC
TRBJ2-7,NA,TRBD2,TRBV15,CATSRAGLAAEQYF,TGTGCCACCAGCAGAGCGGGACTAGCCGCCGAGCAGTACTTC
TRBJ1-6,NA,NA,TRBV14,CASSQVGGARSPLHF,TGTGCCAGCAGCCAAGTCGGAGGGGCCCGATCACCCCTCCACTTT
TRBJ2-7,NA,TRBD2,TRBV5-4,CASRPKEGGAEQYF,TGTGCCAGCAGGCCAAAGGAGGGAGGGGCCGAGCAGTACTTC
TRBJ2-2,NA,TRBD2,TRBV28,CASSPPRASGRALSGELFF,TGTGCCAGCAGTCCCCCCCGGGCTAGCGGGAGGGCCCTCTCCGGGGAGCTGTTTTTT
TRBJ2-1,few,TRBD1,TRBV7-2,CASSRRTGSGNEQFF,TGTGCCAGCAGCAGAAGGACAGGGTCAGGTAATGAGCAGTTCTTC
TRBJ2-2,few,TRBD2,TRBV11-3,CASSLTSGTATGELFF,TGTGCCAGCAGTCTGACTAGCGGGACGGCCACCGGGGAGCTGTTTTTT
TRBJ1-1,few,NA,TRBV28,CASSLGSNMNTEAFF,TGTGCCAGCAGTTTGGGCAGTAACATGAACACTGAAGCTTTCTTT
TRBJ2-5,NA,TRBD1,TRBV29-1,CSASHRGETQYF,TGCAGCGCGTCTCACAGGGGTGAGACCCAGTACTTC
TRBJ2-2,NA,TRBD2,TRBV30,CAWGLGGGTGELFF,TGTGCCTGGGGGTTGGGGGGGGGCACCGGGGAGCTGTTTTTT
TRBJ2-5,NA,NA,TRBV19,CASSSVVQAQETQYF,TGTGCCAGTAGTTCCGTCGTACAGGCTCAAGAGACCCAGTACTTC
TRBJ1-5,NA,NA,TRBV7-9,CASSLQGNQPQHF,TGTGCCAGCAGCTTACAGGGCAATCAGCCCCAGCATTTT
TRBJ2-1,few,NA,TRBV5-1,CASSLEQGGHEQFF,TGCGCCAGCAGCTTGGAGCAGGGAGGTCATGAGCAGTTCTTC
TRBJ2-3,few,NA,TRBV7-2,CASSLDRYTDTQYF,TGTGCCAGCAGCCTCGACAGGTACACAGATACGCAGTATTTT
TRBJ2-1,few,NA,TRBV9,CASSVGTGLSYNEQFF,TGTGCCAGCAGCGTAGGCACAGGGCTATCCTACAATGAGCAGTTCTTC
TRBJ2-2,NA,TRBD2,TRBV10-3,CASRGLANTGELFF,TGTGCCAGCAGGGGACTAGCTAACACCGGGGAGCTGTTTTTT
TRBJ2-7,few,TRBD1,TRBV5-1,CASSPRDRGRDEQYF,TGCGCCAGCAGCCCACGGGACAGGGGTCGAGACGAGCAGTACTTC
TRBJ2-7,few,TRBD2,TRBV4-3,CASSRTHPGTSGGALYEQYF,TGCGCCAGCAGCCGAACCCACCCCGGGACTAGCGGGGGAGCACTCTACGAGCAGTACTTC
TRBJ1-6,NA,NA,TRBV5-4,CASSLRAGPPLHF,TGTGCCAGCAGCTTGCGTGCAGGCCCACCCCTCCACTTT
TRBJ2-5,few,NA,TRBV7-9,CASSLTGVVTQYF,TGTGCCAGCAGCTTAACCGGGGTCGTGACCCAGTACTTC
TRBJ1-1,NA,NA,TRBV7-9,CASSQQSMNTEAFF,TGTGCCAGCAGCCAACAGTCAATGAACACTGAAGCTTTCTTT
TRBJ2-5,few,NA,TRBV11-2,CASSLNIRGETQYF,TGTGCCAGCAGCTTAAATATACGGGGAGAGACCCAGTACTTC
TRBJ2-7,many,TRBD2,TRBV30,CAWTKTSGPYEQYF,TGTGCCTGGACCAAGACTAGCGGACCCTACGAGCAGTACTTC
TRBJ1-5,NA,NA,TRBV19,CASSGTFSNQPQHF,TGTGCCAGTAGTGGCACATTCAGTAATCAGCCCCAGCATTTT
TRBJ1-5,few,NA,TRBV7-2,CASSFQGWGQPQHF,TGTGCCAGCAGCTTCCAGGGATGGGGTCAGCCCCAGCATTTT
TRBJ2-5,NA,NA,TRBV2,CASSGEAGWGETQYF,TGTGCCAGCAGTGGAGAGGCGGGATGGGGAGAGACCCAGTACTTC
TRBJ1-3,NA,TRBD1,TRBV9,CASSVTGLENTIYF,TGTGCCAGCAGCGTGACAGGGTTGGAGAACACCATATATTTT
TRBJ2-5,NA,TRBD2,TRBV6-5,CASSYWLAGPQETQYF,TGTGCCAGCAGTTACTGGCTAGCGGGCCCTCAAGAGACCCAGTACTTC
TRBJ1-2,NA,NA,TRBV7-9,CASSSRQGGYGYTF,TGTGCCAGCAGCTCCCGGCAGGGAGGCTATGGCTACACCTTC
TRBJ2-3,few,TRBD1,TRBV5-5,CASSSGTGGTDTQYF,TGTGCCAGCAGCTCTGGGACAGGGGGTACAGATACGCAGTATTTT
TRBJ2-1,NA,TRBD2,TRBV9,CASSVGTSGLNNEQFF,TGTGCCAGCAGCGTAGGGACTAGCGGCCTAAACAATGAGCAGTTCTTC
TRBJ2-7,NA,NA,TRBV4-3,CASSQDPRVPEQYF,TGCGCCAGCAGCCAAGATCCCAGGGTCCCCGAGCAGTACTTC
TRBJ2-7,NA,NA,TRBV7-2,CASSLEWTNYEQYF,TGTGCCAGCAGCTTAGAGTGGACAAACTACGAGCAGTACTTC
TRBJ1-5,NA,TRBD1,TRBV30,CAWSIGTGASNQPQHF,TGTGCCTGGAGTATAGGGACAGGCGCTAGCAATCAGCCCCAGCATTTT
TRBJ2-6,few,TRBD1,TRBV6-5,CASSYGTGAGANVLTF,TGTGCCAGCAGTTACGGGACAGGGGCTGGGGCCAACGTCCTGACTTTC
TRBJ2-1,few,TRBD1,TRBV11-3,CASSPGGLSYNEQFF,TGTGCCAGCAGCCCAGGGGGCCTTTCCTACAATGAGCAGTTCTTC
TRBJ1-2,NA,NA,TRBV5-4,CASSFPGVGGYTF,TGTGCCAGCAGCTTTCCGGGGGTAGGAGGCTACACCTTC
TRBJ1-1,NA,TRBD1,TRBV7-2,CASSPQGAGEAFF,TGTGCCAGCAGCCCACAGGGGGCAGGTGAAGCTTTCTTT
TRBJ2-3,few,NA,TRBV7-2,CASSPDGLAGLYF,TGTGCCAGCAGCCCGGACGGACTGGCAGGACTATATTTT
TRBJ2-5,many,TRBD2,TRBV7-2,CASRASGGQETQYF,TGTGCCAGCAGGGCTAGCGGGGGCCAAGAGACCCAGTACTTC
TRBJ2-1,NA,NA,TRBV5-1,CASSLARTSNEQFF,TGCGCCAGCAGCTTGGCTAGGACTTCCAATGAGCAGTTCTTC
TRBJ2-7,few,TRBD2,TRBV7-9,CASSFLPGLATYEQYF,TGTGCCAGCAGCTTCCTACCGGGACTAGCCACCTACGAGCAGTACTTC
TRBJ2-3,few,NA,TRBV20-1,CSATGLETQYF,TGCAGTGCTACCGGACTGGAAACGCAGTATTTT
TRBJ1-1,NA,NA,TRBV18,CASSWGVQPGNTEAFF,TGTGCCAGCTCATGGGGCGTGCAGCCGGGGAACACTGAAGCTTTCTTT
TRBJ2-2,NA,TRBD2,TRBV30,CAWSRGLAALFTGELFF,TGTGCCTGGAGCCGGGGACTAGCGGCATTGTTTACCGGGGAGCTGTTTTTT
TRBJ2-3,few,NA,TRBV4-3,CASSQGGRTDTQYF,TGCGCCAGCAGCCAAGGGGGGAGGACAGATACGCAGTATTTT
TRBJ1-3,few,NA,TRBV9,CASSASFQGLSGNTIYF,TGTGCCAGCAGCGCCTCTTTCCAGGGACTCTCTGGAAACACCATATATTTT
TRBJ2-5,few,NA,TRBV4-3,CASSRQYEGGETQYF,TGCGCCAGCAGCCGACAGTATGAAGGTGGGGAGACCCAGTACTTC
TRBJ2-1,few,NA,TRBV28,CASSLVGQQFF,TGTGCCAGCAGTTTAGTCGGACAACAGTTCTTC
TRBJ2-7,NA,NA,TRBV4-2,CASSQPGLYEQYF,TGTGCCAGCAGCCAACCGGGACTGTACGAGCAGTACTTC
TRBJ2-1,NA,TRBD2,TRBV30,CAWSATLAGHNEQFF,TGTGCCTGGAGTGCGACTCTAGCGGGACACAATGAGCAGTTCTTC
TRBJ1-2,NA,TRBD1,TRBV12-5,CASGLGDRGLRYTF,TGTGCTAGTGGTTTGGGCGACAGGGGGCTGCGTTACACCTTC
TRBJ2-5,few,TRBD1,TRBV5-1,CASSRGTGASGETQYF,TGCGCCAGCAGCCGCGGGACAGGGGCATCAGGGGAGACCCAGTACTTC